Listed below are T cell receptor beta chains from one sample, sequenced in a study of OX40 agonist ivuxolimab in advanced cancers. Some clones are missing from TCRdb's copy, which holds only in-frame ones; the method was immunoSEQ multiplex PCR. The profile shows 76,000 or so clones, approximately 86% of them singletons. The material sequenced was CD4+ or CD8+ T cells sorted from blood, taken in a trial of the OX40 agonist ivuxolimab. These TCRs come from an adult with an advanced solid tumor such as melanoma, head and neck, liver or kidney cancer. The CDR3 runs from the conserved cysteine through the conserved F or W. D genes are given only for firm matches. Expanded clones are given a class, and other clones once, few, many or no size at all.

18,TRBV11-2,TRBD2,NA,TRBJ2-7,CASSLAGTSGPSSYEQYF
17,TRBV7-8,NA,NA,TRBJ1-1,CASSPRIMRGSNTEAFF
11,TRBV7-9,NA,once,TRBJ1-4,CASSETEKLFF
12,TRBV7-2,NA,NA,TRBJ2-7,CASSLGEGWQYF
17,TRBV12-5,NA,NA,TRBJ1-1,CASGLASSYGVGTEAFF
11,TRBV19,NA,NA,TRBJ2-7,CASSMVYEQYF
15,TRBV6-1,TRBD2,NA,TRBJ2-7,CASSLGGTSGYEQYF
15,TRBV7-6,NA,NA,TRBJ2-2,CASSLVAVEGGELFF
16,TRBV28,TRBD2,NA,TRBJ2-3,CASSLRRESSTDTQYF
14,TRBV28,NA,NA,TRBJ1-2,CASSFSRGRRGYTF
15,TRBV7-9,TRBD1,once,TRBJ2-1,CASSLQRGPYNEQFF
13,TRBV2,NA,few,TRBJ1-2,CASSEAVGTGYTF
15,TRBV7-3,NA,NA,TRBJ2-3,CASSLSETITDTQYF
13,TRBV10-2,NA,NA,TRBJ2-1,CASSVTRGGEQFF
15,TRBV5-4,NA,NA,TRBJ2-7,CASSLGTKRGLEQYF
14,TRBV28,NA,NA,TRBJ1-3,CASGGTRRGNTIYF
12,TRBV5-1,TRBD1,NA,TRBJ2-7,CASSATGVEQYF
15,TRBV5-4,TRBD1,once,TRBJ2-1,CASSLDRVSGNEQFF
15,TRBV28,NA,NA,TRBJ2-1,CASRTGADSYNEQFF
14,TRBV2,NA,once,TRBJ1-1,CASSYRAGGTEAFF
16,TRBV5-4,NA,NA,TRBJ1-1,CASSLETRGRNTEAFF
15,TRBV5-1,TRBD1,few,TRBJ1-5,CASSPGQGFYQPQHF
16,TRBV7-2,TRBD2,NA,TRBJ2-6,CASSLGGGVGANVLTF
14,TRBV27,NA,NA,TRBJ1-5,CASSPQVSNQPQHF
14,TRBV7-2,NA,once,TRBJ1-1,CASSSQGPGTEAFF